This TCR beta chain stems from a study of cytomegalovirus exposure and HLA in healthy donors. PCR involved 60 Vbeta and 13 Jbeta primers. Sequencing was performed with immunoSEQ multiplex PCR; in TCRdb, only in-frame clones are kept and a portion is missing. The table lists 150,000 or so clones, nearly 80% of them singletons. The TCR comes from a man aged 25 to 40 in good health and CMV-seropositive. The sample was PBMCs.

The CDR3 spells CASSVEGGTSSTDTQYF. The CDR3 DNA is TGTGCCAGCAGCGTAGAAGGTGGGACTAGTAGCACAGATACGCAGTATTTT. The V call is TRBV9, the J call TRBJ2-3; 8 bases fit TRBD2. J lost 0 bases, V lost 0 bases, and 6 bases had no gene match. CDR3 size: 17 residues. The V gene's germline CDR1 is SGDLS and CDR2 YYNGEE.